Given below is one TCR beta chain in context. Its antigen is undetermined. Germline values: CDR1 MDHEN, CDR2 SYDVKM. The V gene lost 1 base and the J gene lost 5 bases, with 20 bases spanning the gap. This CDR3 has 17 amino acids. HIV-negative, healthy adults without recent acute infections or vaccinations were the donors. The investigators split CD4+ cells into a CD45RA+ naive subset and a CD45RA-negative memory subset. This entry belongs to a study of shared clonotypes between healthy human individuals. Findings of the study overall: Donors were few, which limited the genetic and exposure-history diversity represented.

Libraries were prepared by immunoSEQ multiplex PCR; TCRdb keeps only in-frame clonotypes and omits some of them. The sample lists about 1.1 million clones; 75% to 80% were seen once. The specimen sequenced was memory CD4+ T cells from PBMCs. Subset defined: CD45RA-negative fraction. The origin of this receptor is a young man in good health. Some clones in this sample may be carry-over from other donors' samples. This chain joins TRBV28 and TRBJ1-2; D is unclear. The CDR3 nucleotides read TGTGCCAGCAGTTTATTCGGAACAGACCATTACCGTTATGGCTACACCTTC. Translated, it gives CASSLFGTDHYRYGYTF.